Described below is a single T cell receptor (beta chain) sequence and its context. The CDR3 is 15 amino acids. The germline V and J ends were trimmed by 8 bases and 0 bases, with 17 bases remaining between them. The germline gives CDR1 SQVTM, CDR2 ANQGSEA. This sample stems from a study of T cells in Graves' hyperthyroidism and ophthalmopathy. Amplification targeted TCR beta CDR3 regions from RNA transcripts. HTBI primers were the set used in a first-round RT-PCR of the TCR CDR3. MiXCR, run by TCRdb on the multiplex PCR reads, gives a single entry per CDR3 protein. The sample holds nearly 600,000 distinct CDR3 sequences, approximately 15% seen once. Newly diagnosed hyperthyroidism patients aged 18 to 65 years had disease lasting under 2 months.

This sequence originates from a woman aged 30 to 39 with Graves' hyperthyroidism that later progressed to Graves' ophthalmopathy. The chain links TRBV29-1 to TRBJ2-1; D is unclear. The sample consisted of blood. CDR3 nucleotide sequence: TGCAGCTTCTTTCCCCACCCAAGCTCCTACAATGAGCAGTTCTTC. It codes for CSFFPHPSSYNEQFF.